The 25 T cell receptor beta chains presented below share a single source sample, sequenced in a study of cytotoxic CD8 clonotypes in ibrutinib-treated CLL. Profiled with immunoSEQ multiplex PCR; TCRdb holds only in-frame clones, not every one. The repertoire holds 250,000 to 350,000 clones, 76% seen once, with roughly 5.7% in the top ten. This sample comprised PBMCs, obtained at disease progression, from a patient treated with ibrutinib. These TCRs come from a human donor with chronic lymphocytic leukemia.

This clone has only a few counts. This chain links TRBV5-8 with TRBJ2-5, with D uncertain. V was trimmed by 1 base and J by 6 bases, leaving 4 bases between them. CDR1 and CDR2 from the germline V gene are SGHTS and YDEGEE. The CDR3 has 11 residues. The CDR3 DNA reads TGTGCCAGCAGCTTGTCGAAGACCCAGTACTTC. Its translation: CASSLSKTQYF.

The chain couples TRBV29-1 to TRBJ2-7; D not certain. CDR1 and CDR2 from the germline V gene are SQVTM and ANQGSEA. The V end lost 4 bases, the J end lost 5 bases, and 12 bases lay between the germline ends. The CDR3 extends over 12 amino acids. The CDR3 loop reads CSVVVSQNEQYF. CDR3 DNA: TGCAGCGTTGTGGTCAGCCAAAACGAGCAGTACTTC.

The chain uses TRBV9 and TRBJ2-7; a possible D gene is TRBD1 (8 bases). Deletions cut 0 bases from V and 2 bases from J, with 24 bases between. CDR1 is SGDLS and CDR2 is YYNGEE in the germline V gene. This CDR3 has 19 amino acids. CDR3 in amino acids: CASSVGEGTGGPSTYEQYF. CDR3 nucleotide sequence: TGTGCCAGCAGCGTAGGGGAGGGAACAGGGGGACCGTCTACCTACGAGCAGTACTTC.

The genes are TRBV19 and TRBJ2-1; 14 bases map to TRBD2. V lost 4 bases, J lost 4 bases, and 0 bases stayed unmatched. Germline V gene lookup returns CDR1 LNHDA and CDR2 SQIVND (reference sequence). The CDR3 is 15 residues long. This CDR3 reads CASSRTSGGYNEQFF. The CDR3 region has the DNA TGTGCCAGTAGTAGGACTAGCGGGGGGTACAATGAGCAGTTCTTC.

Turning to this clone: Other DNA sequences of this sample code for an identical CDR3. The chain recombines TRBV5-1 with TRBJ2-1, with a weak D call TRBD2 (5 bases). Germline loops: CDR1 SGHRS, CDR2 YFSETQ. The CDR3 length is 15 residues. Deletions cut 0 bases from V and 0 bases from J, with 7 bases between. Here the CDR3 DNA reads TGCGCCAGCAGCTTGGTAGGGAGCTCCTACAATGAGCAGTTCTTC. Amino acids: CASSLVGSSYNEQFF.

V gene TRBV14 combines with J gene TRBJ2-3, with unresolved D. The CDR3 runs to 18 residues. CDR1 and CDR2 (germline): SGHDN, FVKESK. V was shortened by 0 bases and J by 0 bases, with 16 bases between the two germline ends. CDR3 nucleotide sequence: TGTGCCAGCAGCCAAGATCTCGCTGGGCCAGCTAGCACAGATACGCAGTATTTT. This translates into CASSQDLAGPASTDTQYF.

J is TRBJ1-1 and V is TRBV4-1; 7 bases align to TRBD1. V was pared by 4 bases and J by 6 bases, with 8 bases of the junction left unmatched. The CDR3 runs 14 residues. Germline-derived CDR1 and CDR2 are MGHRA and YSYEKL. The CDR3 sequence: CASSPRQGRAEAFF. DNA of the CDR3: TGCGCCAGCAGCCCCAGACAGGGCAGGGCTGAAGCTTTCTTT.

The chain joins TRBV4-3 to TRBJ2-5; D not resolved. V lost 3 bases and J 1 base, leaving 12 bases between the germline ends. This CDR3 has 15 amino acids. The V gene's germline CDR1 is LGHNA and CDR2 YSLEER. CDR3 DNA: TGCGCCAGCAGCCAGAACAAGCACCTCCAAGAGACCCAGTACTTC. Its protein product is CASSQNKHLQETQYF.

This chain uses TRBV7-2 with TRBJ2-7; 11 nucleotides align to TRBD1. The V gene end was trimmed by 3 bases and the J gene end by 3 bases; junction bases not matched to a gene: 4. The CDR3 length is 15 residues. Germline assignment: CDR1 SGHTA and CDR2 FQGNSA. CDR3 amino acids: CASSFEDRGLYEQYF. CDR3 DNA sequence: TGTGCCAGCAGCTTCGAGGACAGGGGGCTCTACGAGCAGTACTTC.

The chain joins TRBV9 to TRBJ2-6; D may be TRBD1 (5 bases). The germline V gene encodes CDR1 SGDLS and CDR2 YYNGEE. V dropped 3 bases and J dropped 3 bases, with 10 bases sitting between them. CDR3 length: 15 amino acids. The CDR3 DNA follows: TGTGCCAGCAGCGCGGACACCTATGGGGCCAACGTCCTGACTTTC. Translation gives CASSADTYGANVLTF.

The gene calls are TRBV2 and TRBJ1-2; D call uncertain. Trimming stripped 3 bases from V and 5 bases from J, with 10 bases between. CDR1 is SNHLY, CDR2 FYNNEI, per germline. This CDR3 region has 13 residues. Here the CDR3 DNA reads TGTGCCAGCAGTGACTCTGAGGAGTATGGCTACACCTTC. This codes for CASSDSEEYGYTF.

DNA of the CDR3: TGCAGCGTTCGTATCGGAAGCGAGCAGTACTTC. Its translation is CSVRIGSEQYF. The V call is TRBV29-1, the J call TRBJ2-7; D is undetermined. Germline V lookup: CDR1 SQVTM, CDR2 ANQGSEA. Trimming took off 5 bases at V and 6 bases at J, with 11 bases between the two ends. The length of the CDR3 is 11 residues.

The rearrangement uses TRBV7-9 and TRBJ2-7, with a tentative D call TRBD1 (7 bases). This CDR3 contains 16 residues. Germline V CDR1 and CDR2: SEHNR, FQNEAQ (reference sequence). Trimming removed 5 bases from V and 7 bases from J, with 24 bases in between. The CDR3 bases are TGTGCCAGCAGCCTACCCAGGGGGGCAGCCAGAGGAGAGCAGTACTTC. Its translation is CASSLPRGAARGEQYF.

The CDR3 spells CASSSTRPTGAISYEQYF. As DNA, the CDR3 is TGTGCCAGCAGTTCCACGCGCCCGACAGGGGCGATCTCCTACGAGCAGTACTTC. The rearrangement uses TRBV27 and TRBJ2-7, with 8 nucleotides matching TRBD1. Trimming at V came to 4 bases and at J to 0 bases, leaving 14 bases not matched to a gene. The CDR3 has 18 amino acids. Germline CDR1 reads MNHEY; CDR2 reads SMNVEV (reference sequence).

The rearrangement links TRBV15 to TRBJ1-2, with D possibly TRBD1 on 6 matching bases. Germline V gene lookup returns CDR1 LNHNV and CDR2 YYDKDF (reference sequence). Between the trimmed V and J ends, which lost 5 bases and 5 bases, there was a span of 15 bases. This CDR3 spans 14 amino acids. The CDR3 protein is CATSAGAGEYGYTF. CDR3 nucleotide sequence: TGTGCCACCAGCGCGGGGGCGGGTGAGTATGGCTACACCTTC.

In this sample, this clone turned up once. The V gene is TRBV10-3, the J gene TRBJ2-1, with 9 nucleotides matching TRBD2. Germline loops: CDR1 ENHRY, CDR2 SYGVKD. The CDR3 length is 19 residues. J lost 0 bases, V lost 5 bases, and 14 bases had no gene match. Here the CDR3 DNA reads TGTGCCATCAGTATAGTTACCAACCTTAGCGGGAGCTCCTACAATGAGCAGTTCTTC. This encodes CAISIVTNLSGSSYNEQFF.

The chain joins TRBV6-5 to TRBJ1-4, with TRBD1 as a possible D gene (5 bases). Per the germline V gene, CDR1 is MNHEY and CDR2 is SVGAGI. V was shortened by 2 bases and J by 11 bases, with 9 bases between the two germline ends. The CDR3 totals 12 residues. Written as DNA, the CDR3 is TGTGCCAGCAGTTACAAGGGGCGCAAACTGTTTTTT. This encodes CASSYKGRKLFF.

J is TRBJ2-5 and V is TRBV6-5; 8 nucleotides match TRBD2. Germline V CDR1 and CDR2: MNHEY, SVGAGI. V shed 6 bases and J 5 bases; nucleotides not matched to a gene: 5. The CDR3 loop spans 13 amino acids. Here the CDR3 reads CASSRGGLETQYF. The CDR3 bases are TGTGCCAGCAGCCGGGGGGGGCTCGAGACCCAGTACTTC.

The rearrangement uses TRBV10-1 and TRBJ2-2; D is unresolved. This CDR3 region has 14 residues. V lost 6 bases, J lost 0 bases, and 8 bases lay in between. Germline V gives CDR1 WNHNN, CDR2 SYGVQD (reference sequence). This chain's CDR3 is CASRVRSNTGELFF. The CDR3 DNA sequence: TGCGCCAGCAGGGTCAGATCGAACACCGGGGAGCTGTTTTTT.

The CDR3 loop reads CASRGSEGTGYEQYF. CDR3 nucleotide sequence: TGCGCCAGCAGGGGAAGTGAAGGGACCGGGTACGAGCAGTACTTC. V and J are TRBV5-1 and TRBJ2-7; D is perhaps TRBD1 or TRBD2 (5 bases each). The CDR3 covers 15 residues. V lost 5 bases and J 4 bases, leaving 19 bases between the germline ends. CDR1 and CDR2 (germline): SGHRS, YFSETQ.

The chain couples TRBV2 to TRBJ2-3; possibly TRBD2 for D (6 bases). Trimming pared 2 bases from V and 0 bases from J, leaving 15 bases between. Per the germline V gene, CDR1 is SNHLY and CDR2 is FYNNEI. The CDR3 has 17 amino acids. The CDR3 here is CASSEPPGRESTDTQYF. The CDR3 nucleotides read TGTGCCAGCAGTGAACCCCCGGGGCGGGAAAGCACAGATACGCAGTATTTT.

The rearrangement links TRBV15 to TRBJ2-7; the D is unclear. CDR1 LNHNV and CDR2 YYDKDF come from the germline V gene (reference sequence). The CDR3 runs 13 residues. The V gene lost 5 bases and the J gene lost 1 base, with 9 bases spanning the gap. The CDR3 reads CATSSRGSYEQYF. CDR3 nucleotides: TGTGCCACCAGCTCCCGTGGATCCTACGAGCAGTACTTC.

The V call is TRBV7-2, the J call TRBJ2-1; D might be TRBD2 (6 bases). Trimming removed 2 bases from V and 0 bases from J, with 8 bases in between. Per germline, CDR1 SGHTA and CDR2 FQGNSA. CDR3 length: 15 residues. The CDR3 nucleotides read TGTGCCAGCAGCTTACAGGGAGGCTCCTACAATGAGCAGTTCTTC. This encodes CASSLQGGSYNEQFF. Combining the CDR3 with reference TRBV7-2 and TRBJ2-1 gives the whole variable domain GAGVSQSPSNKVTEKGKDVELRCDPISGHTALYWYRQSLGQGLEFLIYFQGNSAPDKSGLPSDRFSAERTGGSVSTLTIQRTQQEDSAVYLCASSLQGGSYNEQFFGPGTRLTVL.

V usage is TRBV19 and J usage is TRBJ2-2; 15 positions agree with TRBD2. The germline gives CDR1 LNHDA, CDR2 SQIVND (reference sequence). This CDR3 contains 16 residues. The ends lost 5 bases at V and 7 bases at J; junction bases unmatched: 5. The CDR3 is CASSPRTSGRGGELFF. In DNA, the CDR3 is TGTGCCAGTAGTCCTCGGACTAGCGGGAGGGGCGGGGAGCTGTTTTTT.

The chain is built from TRBV9 and TRBJ2-5; 11 bases agree with TRBD2. The V gene end was trimmed by 3 bases and the J gene end by 1 base; junction bases not matched to a gene: 5. The CDR3 is made up of 16 amino acids. CDR1 SGDLS and CDR2 YYNGEE come from the germline V gene. The CDR3 bases are TGTGCCAGCAGCGCCGGACTAGCGGGCTTCCAAGAGACCCAGTACTTC. It specifies CASSAGLAGFQETQYF.